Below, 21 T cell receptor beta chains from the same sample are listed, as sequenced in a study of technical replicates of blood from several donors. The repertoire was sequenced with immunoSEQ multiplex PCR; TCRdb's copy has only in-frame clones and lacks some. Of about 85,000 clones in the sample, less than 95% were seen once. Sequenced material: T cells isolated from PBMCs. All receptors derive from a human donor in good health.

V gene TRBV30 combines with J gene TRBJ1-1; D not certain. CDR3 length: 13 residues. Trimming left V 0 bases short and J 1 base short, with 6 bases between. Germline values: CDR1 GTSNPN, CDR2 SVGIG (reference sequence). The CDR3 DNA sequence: TGTGCCTGGAGTGTCTCAGAGAACACTGAAGCTTTCTTT. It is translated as CAWSVSENTEAFF.

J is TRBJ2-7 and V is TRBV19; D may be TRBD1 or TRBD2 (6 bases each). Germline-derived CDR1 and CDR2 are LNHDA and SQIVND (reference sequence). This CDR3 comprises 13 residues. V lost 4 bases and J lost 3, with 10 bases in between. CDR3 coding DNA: TGTGCCAGTAGTAAAGAGGGGGGCTACGAGCAGTACTTC. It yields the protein CASSKEGGYEQYF.

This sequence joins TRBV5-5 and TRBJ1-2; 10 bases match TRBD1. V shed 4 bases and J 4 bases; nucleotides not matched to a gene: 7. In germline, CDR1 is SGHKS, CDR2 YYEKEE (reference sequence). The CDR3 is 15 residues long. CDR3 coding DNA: TGTGCCAGCAGCCCCGACAGGGGGCGTCTCTATGGCTACACCTTC. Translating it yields CASSPDRGRLYGYTF.

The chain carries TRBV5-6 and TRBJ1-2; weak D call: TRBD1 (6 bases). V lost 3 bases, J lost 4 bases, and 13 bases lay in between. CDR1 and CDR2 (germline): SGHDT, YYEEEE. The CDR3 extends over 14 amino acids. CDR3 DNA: TGTGCCAGCAGCTATACGACAGGATCCTATGGCTACACCTTC. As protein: CASSYTTGSYGYTF.

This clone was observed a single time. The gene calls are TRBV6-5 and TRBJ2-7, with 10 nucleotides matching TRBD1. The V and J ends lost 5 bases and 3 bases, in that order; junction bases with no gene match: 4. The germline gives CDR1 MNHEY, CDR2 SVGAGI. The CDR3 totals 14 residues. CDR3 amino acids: CASSAGQGFYEQYF. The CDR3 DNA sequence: TGTGCCAGCAGTGCGGGACAGGGGTTCTACGAGCAGTACTTC.

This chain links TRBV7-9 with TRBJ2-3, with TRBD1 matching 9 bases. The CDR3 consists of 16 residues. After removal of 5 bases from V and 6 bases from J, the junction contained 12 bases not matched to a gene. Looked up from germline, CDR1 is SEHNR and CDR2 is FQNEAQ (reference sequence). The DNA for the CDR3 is TGTGCCAGCAGCGCACGGACAGGGGAGGACGCGGATACGCAGTATTTT. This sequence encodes CASSARTGEDADTQYF.

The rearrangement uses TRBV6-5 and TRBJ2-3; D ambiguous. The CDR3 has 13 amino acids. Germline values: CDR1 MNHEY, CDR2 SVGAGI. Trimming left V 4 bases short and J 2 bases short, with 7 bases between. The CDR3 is CASSFSNTDTQYF. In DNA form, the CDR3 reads TGTGCCAGCAGTTTTTCCAACACAGATACGCAGTATTTT.

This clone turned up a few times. The CDR3 DNA reads TGTGCCTGGAGTGCCCTGCTACGAGGGACTGAAGCTTTCTTT. Its translation: CAWSALLRGTEAFF. This chain links TRBV30 with TRBJ1-1; D is unclear. Per germline, CDR1 GTSNPN and CDR2 SVGIG (reference sequence). CDR3 length: 14 residues. The ends were cut back, 1 base at V and 5 bases at J, with 14 bases in the middle. The variable domain in full, with the rest retrieved from reference TRBV30 and TRBJ1-1, is SQTIHQWPATLVQPVGSPLSLECTVEGTSNPNLYWYRQAAGRGLQLLFYSVGIGQISSEVPQNLSASRPQDRQFILSSKKLLLSDSGFYLCAWSALLRGTEAFFGQGTRLTVV.

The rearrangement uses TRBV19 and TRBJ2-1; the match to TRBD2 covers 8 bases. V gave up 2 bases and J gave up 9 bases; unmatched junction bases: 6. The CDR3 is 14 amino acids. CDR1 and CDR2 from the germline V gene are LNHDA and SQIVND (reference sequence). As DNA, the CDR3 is TGTGCCAGTAGTATAACCGGGGGGGGGAGTGAGCAGTTCTTC. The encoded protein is CASSITGGGSEQFF.

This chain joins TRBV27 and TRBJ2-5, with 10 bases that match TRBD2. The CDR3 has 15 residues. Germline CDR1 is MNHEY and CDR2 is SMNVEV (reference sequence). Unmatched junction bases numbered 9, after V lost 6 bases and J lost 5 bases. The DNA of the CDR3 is TGTGCCAGCAGAGAAGGGACTAGCGCGGGGGAGACCCAGTACTTC. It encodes CASREGTSAGETQYF.

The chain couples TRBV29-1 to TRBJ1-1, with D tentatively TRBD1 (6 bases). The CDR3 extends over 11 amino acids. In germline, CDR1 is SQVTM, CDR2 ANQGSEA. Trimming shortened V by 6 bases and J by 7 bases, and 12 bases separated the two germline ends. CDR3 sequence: CSVSGADEAFF. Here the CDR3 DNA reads TGCAGCGTGTCAGGGGCAGATGAAGCTTTCTTT.

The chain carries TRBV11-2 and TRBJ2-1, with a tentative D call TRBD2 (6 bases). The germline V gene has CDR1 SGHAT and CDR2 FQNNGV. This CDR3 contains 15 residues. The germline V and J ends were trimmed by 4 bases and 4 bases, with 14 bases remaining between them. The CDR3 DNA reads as TGTGCCAGCAGCTCCGTGCGGGAACTATACAATGAGCAGTTCTTC. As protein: CASSSVRELYNEQFF.

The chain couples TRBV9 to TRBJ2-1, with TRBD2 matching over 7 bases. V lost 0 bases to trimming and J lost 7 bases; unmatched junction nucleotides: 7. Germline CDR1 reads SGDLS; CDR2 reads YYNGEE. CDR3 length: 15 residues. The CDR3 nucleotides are TGTGCCAGCAGCGTAGGTGTCGGGGGGTTAAATGAGCAGTTCTTC. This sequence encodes CASSVGVGGLNEQFF.

The chain's CDR3 is CASSTGNYGYTF. The CDR3, as DNA: TGTGCCAGCAGTACAGGGAACTATGGCTACACCTTC. This rearrangement joins TRBV2 to TRBJ1-2, with D possibly TRBD1 on 6 matching bases. Trimming took off 5 bases at V and 2 bases at J, with 6 bases between the two ends. This CDR3 is built from 12 residues. Germline V gene sequence: CDR1 SNHLY, CDR2 FYNNEI.

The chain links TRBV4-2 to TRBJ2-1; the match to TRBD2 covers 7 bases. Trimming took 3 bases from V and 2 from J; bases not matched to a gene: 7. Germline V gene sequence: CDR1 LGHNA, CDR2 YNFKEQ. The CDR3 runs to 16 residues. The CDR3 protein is CASSQEISGAYNEQFF. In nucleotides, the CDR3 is TGTGCCAGCAGCCAGGAAATAAGCGGGGCCTACAATGAGCAGTTCTTC.

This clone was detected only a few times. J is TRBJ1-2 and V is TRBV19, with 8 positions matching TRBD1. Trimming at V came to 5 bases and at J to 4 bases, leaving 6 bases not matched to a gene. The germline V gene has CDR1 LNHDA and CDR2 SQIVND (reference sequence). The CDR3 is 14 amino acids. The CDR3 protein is CASSSATGAYGYTF. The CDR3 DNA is TGTGCCAGTAGTTCCGCGACAGGGGCCTATGGCTACACCTTC.

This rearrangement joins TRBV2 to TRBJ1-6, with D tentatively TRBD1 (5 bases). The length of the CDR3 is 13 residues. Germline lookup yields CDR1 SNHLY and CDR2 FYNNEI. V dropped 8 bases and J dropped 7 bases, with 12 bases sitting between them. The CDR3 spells CASGGAWNSPLHF. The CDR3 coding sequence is TGTGCCAGCGGTGGGGCGTGGAATTCACCCCTCCACTTT.

The CDR3 loop is CASSTLITSVGELFF. The CDR3 coding sequence is TGTGCCAGCTCAACTTTAATAACTAGTGTCGGGGAGCTGTTTTTT. The rearrangement uses TRBV18 and TRBJ2-2; D perhaps matches TRBD2 (5 bases). The CDR3 covers 15 residues. The germline V and J ends were trimmed by 5 bases and 7 bases, with 17 bases remaining between them. Germline loops: CDR1 KGHSH, CDR2 LQKENI. Full variable domain (missing parts from reference TRBV18 and TRBJ2-2): NAGVMQNPRHLVRRRGQEARLRCSPMKGHSHVYWYRQLPEEGLKFMVYLQKENIIDESGMPKERFSAEFPKEGPSILRIQQVVRGDSAAYFCASSTLITSVGELFFGEGSRLTVL.

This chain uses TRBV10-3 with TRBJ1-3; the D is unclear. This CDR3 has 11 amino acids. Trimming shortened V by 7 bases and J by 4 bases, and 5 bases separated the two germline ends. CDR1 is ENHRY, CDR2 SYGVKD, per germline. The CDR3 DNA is TGTGCCATCATGGCCGGAAACACCATATATTTT. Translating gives CAIMAGNTIYF.

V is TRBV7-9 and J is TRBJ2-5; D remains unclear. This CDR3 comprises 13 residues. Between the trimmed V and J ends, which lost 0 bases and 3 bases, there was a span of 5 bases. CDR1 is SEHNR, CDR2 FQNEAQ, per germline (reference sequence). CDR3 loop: CASSLALEETQYF. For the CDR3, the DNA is TGTGCCAGCAGCTTAGCGCTAGAAGAGACCCAGTACTTC. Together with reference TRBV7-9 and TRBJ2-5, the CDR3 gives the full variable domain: DTGVSQNPRHKITKRGQNVTFRCDPISEHNRLYWYRQTLGQGPEFLTYFQNEAQLEKSRLLSDRFSAERPKGSFSTLEIQRTEQGDSAMYLCASSLALEETQYFGPGTRLLVL.

DNA of the CDR3: TGCGCCAGCAATTGGGGACAGGGGCTTCTCAACACTGAAGCTTTCTTT. Amino acid sequence: CASNWGQGLLNTEAFF. This chain uses TRBV5-1 with TRBJ1-1; the match to TRBD1 covers 10 bases. V dropped 6 bases and J dropped 2; count of bases not matched to a gene: 10. The germline V gene encodes CDR1 SGHRS and CDR2 YFSETQ. CDR3 length: 16 amino acids.